These T cell receptor beta chains were read from a single sample in a study of cytomegalovirus exposure and HLA in healthy donors. Profiled with immunoSEQ multiplex PCR; TCRdb holds only in-frame clones, not every one. Of more than 120,000 clones in the sample, over 75% were seen once. Sequenced: PBMCs. These receptors originate from a male donor in good health and CMV-seronegative. The CDR3 runs from the conserved cysteine through the conserved F or W. D genes are given only for firm matches. Size is stated for part of the rows, as once, few or many counts, or as a class when the clone is expanded.

J | V | length | D | size | DNA | CDR3
TRBJ2-7 | TRBV28 | 15 | - | - | TGTGCCTTTCCCCTTCCGGGAAGTTGGACCTACGAGCAGTACTTC | CAFPLPGSWTYEQYF
TRBJ2-1 | TRBV14 | 12 | - | - | TGTGCCAGCAGCCAGGGCTTGAATGAGCAGTTCTTC | CASSQGLNEQFF
TRBJ2-1 | TRBV9 | 13 | - | - | TGTGCCAGCAGCGAACTAGTTTACAATGAGCAGTTCTTC | CASSELVYNEQFF
TRBJ2-1 | TRBV19 | 14 | TRBD2 | - | TGTGCCAGTAGTACTGGGACTAGCGGCAATGAGCAGTTCTTC | CASSTGTSGNEQFF
TRBJ2-1 | TRBV4-3 | 16 | TRBD2 | - | TGCGCCAGCAGCCGCATAGCGGGAGGGCCCTACAATGAGCAGTTCTTC | CASSRIAGGPYNEQFF
TRBJ1-2 | TRBV30 | 10 | - | - | TGTGCCTGCGGGGTTTATGGCTACACCTTC | CACGVYGYTF
TRBJ2-5 | TRBV7-2 | 13 | - | - | TGTGCCAGCGCGCGGGGGACACTGGAGACCCAGTACTTC | CASARGTLETQYF
TRBJ2-1 | TRBV19 | 12 | - | - | TGTGCCAGCCAGGGGGGAGGTAATGAGCAGTTCTTC | CASQGGGNEQFF
TRBJ1-1 | TRBV5-4 | 14 | - | few | TGTGCCAGCAGCTGGGCCGGGGGGACCACTGAAGCTTTCTTT | CASSWAGGTTEAFF
TRBJ1-1 | TRBV5-6 | 11 | - | few | TGTGCCAGCAGGGGGGGGCCTGAAGCTTTCTTT | CASRGGPEAFF
TRBJ2-3 | TRBV5-1 | 15 | - | - | TGCGCCAGCAGCTTGAACCCAGGGGGCACAGATACGCAGTATTTT | CASSLNPGGTDTQYF
TRBJ2-1 | TRBV6-5 | 15 | - | - | TGTGCCAGCAGTTACCGTATGAGCTCCTACAATGAGCAGTTCTTC | CASSYRMSSYNEQFF
TRBJ2-7 | TRBV6-5 | 16 | - | - | TGTGCCAGCAGTTATCAGGGAGGTGAGGTTTCCTACGAGCGGTACTTC | CASSYQGGEVSYERYF
TRBJ2-7 | TRBV19 | 14 | - | - | TGTGCCAGTAGTATATGGCAGGGGCCGGGGGAGCAGTACTTC | CASSIWQGPGEQYF
TRBJ2-7 | TRBV5-1 | 13 | - | - | TGCGCCAGCAGCTTGGCCCCCCGTGACGAGCAGTACTTC | CASSLAPRDEQYF
TRBJ1-5 | TRBV29-1 | 13 | - | few | TGCAGCGTTGTGCAGAATAGCAATCAGCCCCAGCATTTT | CSVVQNSNQPQHF
TRBJ2-7 | TRBV29-1 | 14 | TRBD2 | - | TGCAGCGCCCAACTAGCGGGGCAAGGCTACGAGCAGTACTTC | CSAQLAGQGYEQYF
TRBJ2-7 | TRBV4-3 | 16 | TRBD2 | - | TGCGCCAGCAGCCAAGATGGGACTAGCGGGTCCTACGAGCAGTACTTC | CASSQDGTSGSYEQYF
TRBJ2-5 | TRBV28 | 12 | - | - | TGTGCCAGCAGACAGGGTAGTGGGACCCAGTACTTC | CASRQGSGTQYF
TRBJ2-1 | TRBV27 | 14 | - | - | TGTGCCAGCAGTTTGGAGACTAGTAACAATGAGCAGTTCTTC | CASSLETSNNEQFF
TRBJ2-5 | TRBV6-5 | 14 | TRBD1 | - | TGTGCCAGCAGTTACTCGGGGACAGGGAGGCCCCAGTACTTC | CASSYSGTGRPQYF
TRBJ1-2 | TRBV9 | 16 | - | few | TGTGCCAGCAGCCCAGGGTGGGGGGAAATCTCCTATGGCTACACCTTC | CASSPGWGEISYGYTF
TRBJ2-7 | TRBV4-3 | 15 | TRBD1 | - | TGCGCCAGCAGAGTCGACCGGGACAGCTACTACGAGCAGTACTTC | CASRVDRDSYYEQYF
TRBJ2-1 | TRBV5-1 | 15 | TRBD2 | - | TGCGCCAGCAGCTTTAGCGGGAGCTCCTACAATGAGCAGTTCTTC | CASSFSGSSYNEQFF
TRBJ2-7 | TRBV13 | 13 | TRBD2 | - | TGTGCCAGCAGCCGTCTAGCGGGCTACGAGCAGTACTTC | CASSRLAGYEQYF
TRBJ2-3 | TRBV7-6 | 18 | TRBD2 | few | TGTGCCAGCAGCTTAGCGGTCGTAGGGAGGGCTACCACAGATACGCAGTATTTT | CASSLAVVGRATTDTQYF
TRBJ1-3 | TRBV5-5 | 15 | TRBD1 | once | TGTGCCAGCACCAGGACAGGCCTCTCTGGAAACACCATATATTTT | CASTRTGLSGNTIYF
TRBJ2-2 | TRBV2 | 16 | TRBD2 | - | TGTGCCAGCAGCAACGGACTAGCGGGAGGAACCGGGGAGCTGTTTTTT | CASSNGLAGGTGELFF
TRBJ2-7 | TRBV11-1 | 14 | TRBD1 | few | TGTGCCAGCAGCTTGGACAGGACAAACTACGAGCAGTACTTC | CASSLDRTNYEQYF
TRBJ2-7 | TRBV27 | 14 | - | once | TGTGCCAGCAGTCCCGAAGGGAGACACTACGAGCAGTACTTC | CASSPEGRHYEQYF
TRBJ1-2 | TRBV9 | 16 | TRBD1 | - | TGTGCCAGCAGCGGCGGACAGGGGCCTCTAGGCTATGGCTACACCTTC | CASSGGQGPLGYGYTF
TRBJ2-3 | TRBV20-1 | 9 | - | - | TGCATGGCGGGCAATACGCAGTATTTT | CMAGNTQYF
TRBJ1-1 | TRBV7-9 | 15 | TRBD1 | few | TGTGCCAGCAGCAAACCCGGGACAGGGAACACTGAAGCTTTCTTT | CASSKPGTGNTEAFF
TRBJ2-1 | TRBV30 | 15 | - | - | TGTGCCTGGCGGGTCGGGACTTACTCCTACAATGAGCAGTTCTTC | CAWRVGTYSYNEQFF
TRBJ2-7 | TRBV2 | 13 | - | - | TGTGCCAGCAGTCGAGGGCCCCGTGGCGAGCAGTACTTC | CASSRGPRGEQYF
TRBJ2-7 | TRBV25-1 | 14 | TRBD1 | - | TGTGCCAGCAGTAACCGGGACAGGGGTTGGGAGCAGTACTTC | CASSNRDRGWEQYF
TRBJ2-1 | TRBV29-1 | 15 | - | - | TGCAGCGTTGAAGGTCTGGGCCGATCCTACAATGAGCAGTTCTTC | CSVEGLGRSYNEQFF
TRBJ2-4 | TRBV27 | 16 | TRBD2 | - | TGTGCCAGCAGTGCGTACAGCGGGGTTGCCAAAAACATTCAGTACTTC | CASSAYSGVAKNIQYF
TRBJ2-7 | TRBV5-1 | 14 | - | - | TGCGCCAGCAGCTTGGCGACTAGGGTCTACGAGCAGTACTTC | CASSLATRVYEQYF
TRBJ2-1 | TRBV15 | 16 | TRBD1 | - | TGTGCCACCAGCAGAGATATGGGACAGGGGAGAGAGGAGCAGTTCTTC | CATSRDMGQGREEQFF